The 2 T cell receptor beta chains reported below all come from one sample, sequenced in a study of cytomegalovirus exposure and HLA in healthy donors. Amplification used 60 Vbeta primers and 13 Jbeta primers. Profiled with immunoSEQ multiplex PCR; TCRdb holds only in-frame clones, not every one. Its table lists approximately 150,000 clones. Sequencing was done on a sample of PBMCs. All receptors come from a woman between 45 and 60 years old in good health and CMV-seronegative.

The CDR3 region has the DNA TGTGCCATCGGGGACAGGGACACTGAAGCTTTCTTT. It codes for CAIGDRDTEAFF. The chain joins TRBV10-3 to TRBJ1-1; 9 bases are a match to TRBD1. The ends lost 8 bases at V and 3 bases at J; junction bases unmatched: 1. Germline V lookup: CDR1 ENHRY, CDR2 SYGVKD. The CDR3 covers 12 residues.

The chain has TRBV11-2 and TRBJ1-2; 10 nucleotides match TRBD1. The CDR3 totals 13 residues. V lost 5 bases to trimming and J lost 7 bases; unmatched junction nucleotides: 4. Germline V gives CDR1 SGHAT, CDR2 FQNNGV. The CDR3 sequence is CASSRRDRGGYTF. CDR3 bases: TGTGCCAGCAGCAGGAGGGACAGGGGTGGCTACACCTTC.